The T cell receptor beta chain described here comes from a study of T cells in Graves' hyperthyroidism and ophthalmopathy. General study points: Separation of ophthalmopathy from stable hyperthyroidism was achieved by a 13 V-J model. Most thyroid-expanded clonotypes above 0.001 were also found in blood.

At least ten counts were recorded for this clonotype. As yet, its antigen is unknown. Researchers amplified the TCR beta CDR3 regions from RNA transcripts. TCR CDR3 regions were first amplified by RT-PCR with HTBI primers. MiXCR, applied by TCRdb to the multiplex PCR reads, yields one record per CDR3 protein. The sample has about 480,000 distinct CDR3 sequences, roughly 23% seen once. Germline V lookup: CDR1 LGHNT, CDR2 FRNRAP. V lost 6 bases, J lost 4 bases, and 11 bases stayed unmatched. This CDR3 region has 15 residues. From more than 9.5 ml of fresh peripheral blood, PBMCs were isolated. This clonotype was obtained from a woman in her 70s with Graves' ophthalmopathy. Sequenced sample: blood. The chain joins TRBV12-5 to TRBJ2-5; 7 bases match TRBD1. The CDR3 is CASGSPAGGGETQYF. CDR3 coding DNA: TGTGCTAGTGGCTCTCCGGCAGGGGGTGGAGAGACCCAGTACTTC.